The 19 T cell receptor beta chains below come from one sample, sequenced in a study of shared clonotypes between healthy human individuals (dated by TCRdb to the early 2020s). Library preparation used the immunoSEQ multiplex PCR assay. This is the immuneACCESS table as TCRdb keeps it, with only in-frame sequences that have V and J called. A part of the clones is gone; compared with another copy, unresolved V genes explain less than half, and the rest is unexplained. In all, the sample holds over a million clones, and roughly 96% of those were seen once. The ten largest clones take up roughly 1.2% of the sample. Sequencing was done on a sample of naive CD4+ T cells sorted from blood. Taken with the paper, the label for cell subset or site translates to: CD45RA+ positively selected. The origin of the receptors is a man aged 30 to 39 in good health.

The chain joins TRBV6-1 to TRBJ2-1; D is undetermined. V was pared by 5 bases and J by 0 bases, with 11 bases between. The CDR3 contains 15 residues. Germline V gene data show CDR1 as MNHNS and CDR2 as SASEGT. CDR3 sequence reads: CASSTRISSYNEQFF. The CDR3, as DNA: TGTGCCAGCAGTACTCGTATAAGCTCCTACAATGAGCAGTTCTTC.

The rearrangement links TRBV6-6 to TRBJ1-2; D may be TRBD1 (6 bases). CDR3 length equals 13 residues. The V and J ends lost 2 bases and 3 bases respectively, with 7 bases between them. The germline CDR1 and CDR2 sequences are MNHNY and SVGAGI (reference sequence). The CDR3 DNA reads as TGTGCCAGCAGTTACGAGGGGGACTATGGCTACACCTTC. It translates to CASSYEGDYGYTF.

The chain uses TRBV6-5 and TRBJ2-5; no definite D call. From germline, CDR1 is MNHEY and CDR2 SVGAGI. V lost 6 bases and J 3 bases, leaving 5 bases between the germline ends. This CDR3 contains 11 residues. The DNA of the CDR3 is TGTGCCAGCAGCGAAAAAGAGACCCAGTACTTC. It specifies CASSEKETQYF.

The genes are TRBV28 and TRBJ2-7; D is ambiguous. The V end was cut by 6 bases, the J end by 3 bases, with 24 bases between. In germline, CDR1 is MDHEN, CDR2 SYDVKM. The CDR3 sequence is 17 residues long. The CDR3 DNA sequence: TGTGCCAGCAGCCCCCCCGGGCTAGAAAGTGAACTCTACGAGCAGTACTTC. It encodes CASSPPGLESELYEQYF. Variable domain in full (rest from reference TRBV28 and TRBJ2-7): DVKVTQSSRYLVKRTGEKVFLECVQDMDHENMFWYRQDPGLGLRLIYFSYDVKMKEKGDIPEGYSVSREKKERFSLILESASTNQTSMYLCASSPPGLESELYEQYFGPGTRLTVT.

The chain uses TRBV27 and TRBJ2-5, with 9 bases matching TRBD2. The CDR3 contains 16 residues. The ends lost 5 bases at V and 0 bases at J; junction bases unmatched: 7. Germline-derived CDR1 and CDR2 are MNHEY and SMNVEV (reference sequence). This chain's CDR3 is CASSRSLAGHQETQYF. In nucleotides, the CDR3 is TGTGCCAGCAGTAGGTCTCTAGCGGGGCACCAAGAGACCCAGTACTTC.

V usage is TRBV28 and J usage is TRBJ2-2, with 13 bases aligning to TRBD2. CDR1 and CDR2 from the germline V gene are MDHEN and SYDVKM. V lost 5 bases to trimming and J lost 2 bases; unmatched junction nucleotides: 11. This CDR3 has 19 amino acids. CDR3 loop: CASSPWGLAGSGNTGELFF. In DNA, the CDR3 is TGTGCCAGCAGTCCCTGGGGACTAGCGGGATCTGGTAACACCGGGGAGCTGTTTTTT.

This chain connects TRBV18 to TRBJ1-4, with D possibly being TRBD1 (5 bases). This CDR3 has 14 residues. Germline CDR1 is KGHSH and CDR2 is LQKENI. V lost 6 bases, J lost 8 bases, and 16 bases lay in between. The CDR3, as DNA: TGTGCCAGCTCCTCAACTGTAGGGGACGAAAAACTGTTTTTT. It encodes CASSSTVGDEKLFF. The variable domain in full, with the rest retrieved from reference TRBV18 and TRBJ1-4, is NAGVMQNPRHLVRRRGQEARLRCSPMKGHSHVYWYRQLPEEGLKFMVYLQKENIIDESGMPKERFSAEFPKEGPSILRIQQVVRGDSAAYFCASSSTVGDEKLFFGSGTQLSVL.

This sequence joins TRBV7-9 and TRBJ2-2; D is undetermined. V was shortened by 5 bases and J by 4 bases, with 8 bases between the two germline ends. Looked up from germline, CDR1 is SEHNR and CDR2 is FQNEAQ (reference sequence). The CDR3 is made up of 13 amino acids. The DNA of the CDR3 is TGTGCCAGCAGCACCCCTGGCACCGGGGAGCTGTTTTTT. Its translation is CASSTPGTGELFF.

The chain recombines TRBV7-6 with TRBJ2-1; no definite D call. Germline CDR1 reads SGHVS; CDR2 reads FNYEAQ. This CDR3 has 16 residues. V lost 2 bases, J lost 0 bases, and 11 bases lay in between. CDR3 nucleotide sequence: TGTGCCAGCAGCTTATACGACGCTATCTCCTACAATGAGCAGTTCTTC. Its protein is CASSLYDAISYNEQFF.

V usage is TRBV6-5 and J usage is TRBJ1-5; D is perhaps TRBD1 (6 bases). The germline gives CDR1 MNHEY, CDR2 SVGAGI. CDR3 length equals 14 residues. The V end was cut by 5 bases, the J end by 7 bases, with 15 bases between. CDR3 protein: CASSNTGTTQPQHF. Here the CDR3 DNA reads TGTGCCAGCAGTAATACCGGGACAACACAGCCCCAGCATTTT.

CDR3 region: CASSYLRGELFF. The CDR3 nucleotides are TGTGCCAGCAGCTACCTCAGGGGGGAGCTGTTTTTT. The chain links TRBV7-6 to TRBJ2-2; D not resolved. CDR1 is SGHVS, CDR2 FNYEAQ, per germline. The CDR3 runs to 12 residues. The V and J ends lost 4 bases and 8 bases respectively, with 8 bases between them. Drawing the rest from reference TRBV7-6 and TRBJ2-2, the complete variable domain is GAGVSQSPRYKVTKRGQDVALRCDPISGHVSLYWYRQALGQGPEFLTYFNYEAQQDKSGLPNDRFSAERPEGSISTLTIQRTEQRDSAMYRCASSYLRGELFFGEGSRLTVL.

This chain uses TRBV11-2 with TRBJ1-1, with D possibly being TRBD1 (5 bases). The CDR3 runs 15 residues. Trimming took 7 bases from V and 0 from J, leaving 15 bases between them. Germline V gene data show CDR1 as SGHAT and CDR2 as FQNNGV. In nucleotides, the CDR3 is TGTGCCAGCACCCATCGGGGCAGAATGAACACTGAAGCTTTCTTT. Amino acid sequence: CASTHRGRMNTEAFF.

The table lists this clone with a count of one. V gene TRBV10-3 combines with J gene TRBJ2-6; D call uncertain. The CDR3 loop spans 19 amino acids. V dropped 3 bases and J dropped 0 bases, with 18 bases sitting between them. Germline CDR1 ENHRY, CDR2 SYGVKD. The CDR3 reads CAISDPSRPIRSGANVLTF. In nucleotides, the CDR3 is TGTGCCATCAGTGACCCCAGCAGACCTATACGCTCTGGGGCCAACGTCCTGACTTTC.

The chain employs TRBV9 and TRBJ2-3; the match to TRBD2 covers 9 bases. Germline values: CDR1 SGDLS, CDR2 YYNGEE. The CDR3 totals 14 residues. J was trimmed by 2 bases and V by 5 bases; bases with no gene match: 3. The CDR3 DNA is TGTGCCAGCAGGCGACTAGCGGACACAGATACGCAGTATTTT. Translation gives CASRRLADTDTQYF.

The J gene is TRBJ2-4, the V gene TRBV7-9; D is possibly TRBD2 (6 bases). Trimming cost V 4 bases and J 8 bases, with 18 bases left between them. The CDR3 has 15 amino acids. Germline CDR1 reads SEHNR; CDR2 reads FQNEAQ (reference sequence). CDR3 amino acids: CASSSRTGDTDIQYF. Here the CDR3 DNA reads TGTGCCAGCAGCTCAAGGACGGGGGATACGGACATTCAGTACTTC. The variable domain in full, completed from reference TRBV7-9 and TRBJ2-4, reads DTGVSQNPRHKITKRGQNVTFRCDPISEHNRLYWYRQTLGQGPEFLTYFQNEAQLEKSRLLSDRFSAERPKGSFSTLEIQRTEQGDSAMYLCASSSRTGDTDIQYFGAGTRLSVL.

The gene calls are TRBV7-9 and TRBJ1-3; weak D call: TRBD1 (5 bases). Per germline, CDR1 SEHNR and CDR2 FQNEAQ (reference sequence). Trimming took off 7 bases at V and 3 bases at J, with 22 bases between the two ends. CDR3 length: 17 amino acids. The CDR3 is CASTQPVGESSGNTIYF. For the CDR3, the DNA is TGTGCCAGCACACAGCCGGTGGGGGAGAGTAGTGGAAACACCATATATTTT.

The chain uses TRBV7-5 and TRBJ2-1; the table's D call, TRBD2, has no DNA check behind it. TRBV7-5 is labeled a pseudogene. The CDR3 spans 15 residues. CDR3 in DNA: TGTGTCAGAAGCTATCGGGAGGTTTACTACAATGAGCAGTTCTTC. Translated, it gives CVRSYREVYYNEQFF.

As for this clone: The identical CDR3 is also encoded by other nucleotide sequences in the sample. The chain is built from TRBV7-9 and TRBJ1-2; no definite D call. The CDR3 sequence is 10 residues long. V was clipped by 1 base and J by 8 bases, with 2 bases between them. Germline V lookup: CDR1 SEHNR, CDR2 FQNEAQ (reference sequence). CDR3 nucleotide sequence: TGTGCCAGCAGCTTAGGGGGCTACACCTTC. The encoded protein is CASSLGGYTF.

This chain links TRBV9 with TRBJ2-1, with D possibly matching TRBD2 (6 bases). Germline CDR1 reads SGDLS; CDR2 reads YYNGEE. This CDR3 region has 17 residues. V dropped 4 bases and J dropped 0 bases, with 17 bases sitting between them. For the CDR3, the DNA is TGTGCCAGCAGCCCCCAGTGGGGGAGGAGCTCCTACAATGAGCAGTTCTTC. Amino acids: CASSPQWGRSSYNEQFF.